Below, 2 T cell receptor beta chains from the same sample are listed, as sequenced in a study of T cell clonality in common variable immunodeficiency. General study results and limits: Reportedly, TCR beta sequences from common variable immunodeficiency showed fewer deletions and N-nucleotide insertions.

The protocol was immunoSEQ multiplex PCR, while the TCRdb copy is restricted to in-frame clones and leaves out a portion. The table lists under 20,000 clones, no singletons, with over 6.5% in the top ten. The antigens these receptors bind are not known. Source material: peripheral blood mononuclear cells. The origin of the receptors is a human donor with common variable immunodeficiency.

Incomplete CDR3 DNA: TGTGCCAGTAGTATCCAGAGCTCCTACAATGAG. Protein: CASSIQSSYNE. The entire CDR3 is CASSIQSSYNEQFF. V is TRBV19 and J is TRBJ2-1; D is uncertain. The sequence runs out 3 residues before the end of the CDR3; the remainder is reconstructed from the germline J gene. CDR1 and CDR2 (germline): LNHDA, SQIVND (reference sequence). This CDR3 has 14 residues. V shed 3 bases and J shed 0 bases, with 6 bases lying between them.

On this clone itself: The observed sequence ends 3 residues before the CDR3 terminus, with the missing tail filled in from the germline J gene. This chain uses TRBV18 with TRBJ2-3, with a tentative D call TRBD1 (5 bases). Germline-derived CDR1 and CDR2 are KGHSH and LQKENI. The CDR3 has 13 amino acids. Trimming cost V 6 bases and J 4 bases, with 11 bases left between them. The CDR3 here is CASSLQGADTQYF. The part of the CDR3 DNA that was read is TGTGCCAGCTCTCTGCAGGGTGCAGATACG.